This TCR beta chain was obtained from a study of OX40 agonist ivuxolimab in advanced cancers. Study-level background: The patients' treatment was ivuxolimab, an agonistic anti-OX40 (CD134) antibody. Patient treatment consisted of intravenous ivuxolimab administration every 2 weeks at 0.01 to 10 mg/kg.

Collection of blood occurred at baseline, at cycle 4 day 1, and at cycle 7 day 1. TCRdb's table, derived via immunoSEQ multiplex PCR, lists solely in-frame clones and lacks some. Found here are about 62,000 clones, 81% of them singletons; the top ten hold 0.95% to 1.1%. To note about this clone: This same CDR3 is encoded by further DNA sequences in the sample.

Germline CDR1 SGHRS, CDR2 YFSETQ. V dropped 3 bases and J dropped 5 bases, with 11 bases sitting between them. This CDR3 is built from 14 residues. V and J are TRBV5-1 and TRBJ2-2; no clear D. Sequencing was performed on CD4+ or CD8+ T cells sorted from blood, taken in a trial of the OX40 agonist ivuxolimab. This sequence originates from an adult with an advanced solid tumor such as melanoma, head and neck, liver or kidney cancer. CDR3 residues: CASSSRGRTGELFF. CDR3 DNA sequence: TGCGCCAGCAGCTCAAGAGGTCGGACCGGGGAGCTGTTTTTT.